The rows below give T cell receptor beta chains drawn from one sample of a study of CD8 T cells in Susac syndrome. A single record per CDR3 protein comes from TCRdb applying MiXCR to the immunoSEQ multiplex PCR reads. The sample lists about 300,000 distinct CDR3 sequences, about 82% occurring once. Material for sequencing was CD8+ T cells from PBMCs. These receptors all come from a human donor with multiple sclerosis. The CDR3 runs from the conserved cysteine through the conserved F or W. A D gene is named only where the DNA matches it firmly. Size is stated for part of the rows, as once, few or many counts, or as a class when the clone is expanded.

clone_size	d_call	v_call	j_call	cdr3_nt	cdr3_aa
.	TRBD1	TRBV28	TRBJ2-1	TGTGCCAGCAGTTTATGGGGGGACAGGGAATACAATGAGCAGTTCTTC	CASSLWGDREYNEQFF
few	.	TRBV6-6	TRBJ2-7	TGTGCCAGCAGTCAAAGGGGCGAGCAGTACTTC	CASSQRGEQYF
once	.	TRBV5-1	TRBJ1-1	TGCGCCAGCAGCTGGCGGGGTGGGGGCACTGAAGCTTTCTTT	CASSWRGGGTEAFF
.	.	TRBV11-2	TRBJ1-6	TGTGCCAGCAGCTTAACCCGGGCGGCCTACCACCTCCACTTT	CASSLTRAAYHLHF
.	.	TRBV28	TRBJ1-3	TGTGCCAGCAGTTTCGGAAGGGGACGGACCGTCTCTGGAAACACCATATATTTT	CASSFGRGRTVSGNTIYF
.	.	TRBV9	TRBJ2-1	TGTGCCAGCAGCGCTTTTGCGCTGTTGAGGGCCACGGACATTTCCTACAATGAGCAGTTCTTC	CASSAFALLRATDISYNEQFF
once	.	TRBV28	TRBJ1-1	TGTGCCAGCAGTCTACACAGGAACACTGAAGCTTTCTTT	CASSLHRNTEAFF
.	TRBD2	TRBV2	TRBJ2-7	TGTGCCAGCAGTGAGTCCGGGACTAGCGGGACCTACGAGCAGTACTTC	CASSESGTSGTYEQYF
.	TRBD2	TRBV9	TRBJ2-7	TGTGCCAGCAGCGGCGGGGGACTAGAAGGGCTCGAGCAGTACTTC	CASSGGGLEGLEQYF
.	.	TRBV19	TRBJ2-1	TGTGCCAGCGATGCAGGGCTCCCGTACAATGAGCAGTTCTTC	CASDAGLPYNEQFF
.	.	TRBV30	TRBJ2-1	TGTGCCTGGAGTCAAGGGGAGAGTGAGCAGTTCTTC	CAWSQGESEQFF
.	.	TRBV30	TRBJ2-1	TGTGCCTGGAGTGTGGACCCCGCTCCCTACAATGAGCAGTTCTTC	CAWSVDPAPYNEQFF
.	.	TRBV5-1	TRBJ2-2	TGCGCCAGCAGCTTGGGGGAGGCCGACACCGGGGAGCTGTTTTTT	CASSLGEADTGELFF
.	.	TRBV30	TRBJ2-1	TGTGCCTGGAGTGTACCCCAGAGGGACTACAATGAGCAGTTCTTC	CAWSVPQRDYNEQFF
.	.	TRBV27	TRBJ2-7	TGTGCCAGCAGTTTCGGGACAAATACCTACGAGCAGTACTTC	CASSFGTNTYEQYF
few	.	TRBV28	TRBJ1-1	TGTGCCAGCAGTCCCCACAGGGAGAACACTGAAGCTTTCTTT	CASSPHRENTEAFF
.	.	TRBV7-6	TRBJ2-7	TGTGCCAGCAGCCCTAGCGACGGGTACGAGCAGTACTTC	CASSPSDGYEQYF
.	TRBD2	TRBV7-8	TRBJ2-5	TGTGCCAGCAGCTTAGAGTACGGACTAGCGGGAGGCCCTGTTGTGCAGGAGACCCAGTACTTC	CASSLEYGLAGGPVVQETQYF
.	.	TRBV4-2	TRBJ2-7	TGTGCCAGCAGCCTCTCATCGGGCGTTTACGAGCAGTACTTC	CASSLSSGVYEQYF
.	TRBD1	TRBV4-3	TRBJ2-7	TGCGCCAGCAGCCAAGGGACAGGGGATCAATGGTTCTACGAGCAGTACTTC	CASSQGTGDQWFYEQYF
.	.	TRBV7-6	TRBJ2-3	TGTGCTAGCAGCTCAAAACGGGGGTGGTGTACAGATACGCAGTATTTT	CASSSKRGWCTDTQYF
.	.	TRBV27	TRBJ2-7	TGTGCCAGCAGTTTAACGGCTAGCTACGAGCAGTACTTC	CASSLTASYEQYF
.	TRBD1	TRBV29-1	TRBJ1-1	TGCAGCGTCGAAACCCCCAGGGGGCGCGGGACTGAAGCTTTCTTT	CSVETPRGRGTEAFF
.	TRBD2	TRBV15	TRBJ2-3	TGTGCCACCGGGCACGAGCGGGAGGAAACAGATACGCAGTATTTT	CATGHEREETDTQYF
.	TRBD2	TRBV28	TRBJ2-2	TGTGCCAGCAGCCTTACTAGCGGGAACACCGGGGAGCTGTTTTTT	CASSLTSGNTGELFF
few	TRBD1	TRBV28	TRBJ2-7	TGTGCCAGCAGTCTCCCGGGACAGTCCTACGAGCAGTACTTC	CASSLPGQSYEQYF
once	.	TRBV4-3	TRBJ1-3	TGCGCCAGCAGCCAAGATGGGACCCGCGGCTCTGGAAACACCATATATTTT	CASSQDGTRGSGNTIYF
.	.	TRBV4-1	TRBJ2-1	TGCGCCAGCAGCCTTCCGGGACCCAATGAGCAGTTCTTC	CASSLPGPNEQFF
few	TRBD2	TRBV12-3/TRBV12-4	TRBJ2-5	TGTGCCAGCAGTTTCCGGGGGGTCCAAGAGACCCAGTACTTC	CASSFRGVQETQYF
.	TRBD2	TRBV7-9	TRBJ2-5	TGTGCCAGCAGCTACTCTAGCGGGCCACAAGAGACCCAGTACTTC	CASSYSSGPQETQYF
.	TRBD1	TRBV6-1	TRBJ2-7	TGTGCCAGCAGTCTCCCCAATACGGGACAGGGCTTACGATACGAGCAGTACTTC	CASSLPNTGQGLRYEQYF
.	.	TRBV7-9	TRBJ1-1	TGTGCCAGCAGCGGGAACAGGGCGGGTATCACTGAAGCTTTCTTT	CASSGNRAGITEAFF
.	TRBD2	TRBV5-1	TRBJ2-1	TGCGCCAGCAGCTTGGATCGCGGGAGGTTCAATGAGCAGTTCTTC	CASSLDRGRFNEQFF
.	TRBD1	TRBV18	TRBJ2-5	TGTGCCAGCTCACCAACGGGACAGGACCAAGAGACCCAGTACTTC	CASSPTGQDQETQYF
.	TRBD1	TRBV7-9	TRBJ2-4	TGTGCCAGCAGCTTAGCGCTTACAGGGGTCAAAAACATTCAGTACTTC	CASSLALTGVKNIQYF
.	.	TRBV3-1	TRBJ1-5	TGTGCCAGCAGCCAAGAGGTCCTAGGACAGCCCCAGCATTTT	CASSQEVLGQPQHF
.	TRBD1	TRBV7-2	TRBJ2-7	TGTGCCAGCAGCTTAGCGACAGGGAACGAGCAGTACTTC	CASSLATGNEQYF
.	.	TRBV6-5	TRBJ1-1	TGTGCCAGCAGTTTTCCGGGACCGAACACTGAAGCTTTCTTT	CASSFPGPNTEAFF
.	.	TRBV5-4	TRBJ2-7	TGTGCCAGCAACCACGGACGGGAGCAGTACTTC	CASNHGREQYF
few	.	TRBV5-5	TRBJ1-5	TGTGCCAGCAGCTTGGCAGGGGTGCAGCCCCAGCATTTT	CASSLAGVQPQHF
.	.	TRBV12-3/TRBV12-4	TRBJ1-3	TGTGCCAGCAGTGGCGAGAAATCTGGACACAGCTCTGGAAACACCATATATTTT	CASSGEKSGHSSGNTIYF
.	.	TRBV6-2/TRBV6-3	TRBJ2-1	TGTGCCAGCAGCCAACTTTTAGGGTACAATGAGCAGTTCTTC	CASSQLLGYNEQFF
.	.	TRBV29-1	TRBJ2-7	TGCAGCGTTGGACTACCGACCTCCTACGAGCAGTACTTC	CSVGLPTSYEQYF
.	.	TRBV6-5	TRBJ2-1	TGTGCCAGCAGTCCCGCTTGGGGTAGCTACAATGAGCAGTTCTTC	CASSPAWGSYNEQFF
.	.	TRBV5-4	TRBJ1-3	TGTGCCAGCAGCGTCACAGGGATCTCTGGAAACACCATATATTTT	CASSVTGISGNTIYF
.	.	TRBV15	TRBJ1-1	TGTGCCACCAGGGGAGACACTGAAGCTTTCTTT	CATRGDTEAFF
.	.	TRBV14	TRBJ1-2	TGTGCCAGCAGCCAAGAAAGCCGAGTGGTGACCTTC	CASSQESRVVTF
.	TRBD2	TRBV7-8	TRBJ2-3	TGTGCCAGCAGCCCCCGGGTCCTGACTAGCCAGACAGATACGCAGTATTTT	CASSPRVLTSQTDTQYF
few	TRBD1	TRBV28	TRBJ1-4	TGTGCCAGCAGCCCTACTCCGGGACAGGCTGAAAAACTGTTTTTT	CASSPTPGQAEKLFF